This T cell receptor beta chain was sequenced for a study of regulatory T cells in long-lasting Graves disease. The CDR3 length is 14 residues. Per the germline V gene, CDR1 is PRHDT and CDR2 is FYEKMQ (reference sequence). V dropped 8 bases and J dropped 1 base, with 14 bases sitting between them. Comments on this clonotype: Only one base separates this from a far larger clonotype, so it likely reflects a read error.

The authors built TCR beta libraries using iRepertoire HTBI primers and Arm-PCR of CDR3 regions. TCRdb analysed the multiplex PCR reads with MiXCR anew, one entry per CDR3 protein. The sample holds around 500,000 distinct CDR3 sequences; approximately 15% are singletons and the top ten take roughly a tenth. Time point meaning: newly diagnosed GD, antithyroid drugs for less than 3 months. Preparation of the TCR library used RNA extracted from PBMCs. This same sample was also part of a study on T cells in Graves' hyperthyroidism and ophthalmopathy. Per that paper: Pregnant or lactating patients were excluded, as were those with uncontrolled infection or other autoimmune disease.

The V call is TRBV13, the J call TRBJ2-5, with D unclear. This receptor was taken from a man aged 30 to 39 with Graves disease. The sample was peripheral blood mononuclear cells (PBMCs), taken at new diagnosis, from a patient treated with antithyroid drugs. Here the CDR3 DNA reads TGTGCCAGCTTCCGGGCAGCCAGCCAAGAGACCCAGTACTTC. This encodes CASFRAASQETQYF.